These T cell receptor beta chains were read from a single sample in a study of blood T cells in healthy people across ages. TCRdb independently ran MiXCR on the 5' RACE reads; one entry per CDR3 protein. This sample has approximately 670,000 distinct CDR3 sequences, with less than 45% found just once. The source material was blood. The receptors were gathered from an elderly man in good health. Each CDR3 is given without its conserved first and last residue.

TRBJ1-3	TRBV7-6	ASRAGGRVSGNTIY
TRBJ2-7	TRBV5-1	ASSLAPGTPSCEQY
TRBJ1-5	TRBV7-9	ASRAGDGNQPQH
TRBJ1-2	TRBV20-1	SAPRGADYGYT
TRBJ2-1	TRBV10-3	AISESLAGDNEQF
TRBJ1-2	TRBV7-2	ASSLVAAGGASGYT
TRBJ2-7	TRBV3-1	ASSPATLGGEQY
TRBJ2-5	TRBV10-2	ASLPRGRETQY
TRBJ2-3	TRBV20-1	SASGSDRGLTDTQY
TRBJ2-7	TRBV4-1	ASSQNRGVVYEQY
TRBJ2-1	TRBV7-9	ASSLMGAYNEQF
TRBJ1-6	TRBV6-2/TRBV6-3	ASSLTSSYNSPLH
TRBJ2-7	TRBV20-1	SALTSGTPIPYEQY
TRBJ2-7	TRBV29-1	SVEVWGKTYEQY
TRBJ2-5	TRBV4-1	ASSQGLRTAQETQY
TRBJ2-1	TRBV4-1	ASSQRETGVGGRANEQF
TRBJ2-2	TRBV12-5	ASGLFVNTGELF
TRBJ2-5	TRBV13	ASSPFRDEGETQY
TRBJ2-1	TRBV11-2	ASSPFLDPLSEQF
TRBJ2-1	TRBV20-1	SARVTGPMENNEQF
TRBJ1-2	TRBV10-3	AISESWTGKSGYGYT
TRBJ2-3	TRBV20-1	SASGLAGATDTQY
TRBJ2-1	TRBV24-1	ATSDPGLAGNNEQF
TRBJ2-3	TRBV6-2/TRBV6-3	ASSSGTDTDTQY
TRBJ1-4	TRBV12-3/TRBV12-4	ASSLSISGEKLF
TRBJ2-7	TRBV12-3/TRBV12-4	ASSVRVFYEQY
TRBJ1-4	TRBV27	ASQSGRLGGEKLF
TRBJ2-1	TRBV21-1	ASSMLAGAENGQF
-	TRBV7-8	ASSLGGHEQY
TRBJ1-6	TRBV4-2	ASSPRTGAVPLH
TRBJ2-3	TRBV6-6	ASSYDGRGSADTQY
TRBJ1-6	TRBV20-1	SARVGQLYNSPLH
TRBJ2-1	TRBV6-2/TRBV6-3	ASNQGGVEETQF
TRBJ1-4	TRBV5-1	ASSLRRAANEKLF
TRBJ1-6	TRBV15	ATSKGVNSPLH
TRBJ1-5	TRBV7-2	ASSFGGMSNQPQH
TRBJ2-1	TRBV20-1	SATTGRSYNEQF
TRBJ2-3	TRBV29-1	SVGLAGVTTDTQY
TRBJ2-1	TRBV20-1	SARDRGDNLRQF
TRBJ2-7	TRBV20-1	SAGASGRLDEQY
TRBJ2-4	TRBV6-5	ASSEGIPKNIQY
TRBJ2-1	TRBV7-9	ASSSQWEQF
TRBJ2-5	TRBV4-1	ASSPTLAGAWETQY
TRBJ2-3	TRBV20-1	SASIRTTSTDTQY
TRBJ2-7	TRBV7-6	ASSSQQDYEQY
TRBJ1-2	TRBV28	TSTYRGRGYT
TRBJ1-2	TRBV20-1	SARVGGVVSGYT
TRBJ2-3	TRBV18	ASSPGPGRGRPDTQY
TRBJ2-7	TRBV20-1	SAPPAGDNEQY
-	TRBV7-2	ASRPAGGLQETQF
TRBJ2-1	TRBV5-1	ASSPGGVNEQF
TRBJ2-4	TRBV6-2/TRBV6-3	ASTGTLNNIQY
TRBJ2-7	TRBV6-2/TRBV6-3	ASGPHVSYEQY
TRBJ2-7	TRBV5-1	ASSASISTGYEQY